A single sample is the source of the 14 T cell receptor beta chains below, sequenced in a study of blood T cells in healthy people across ages. A second about 6 to 12 cycle PCR used barcoded and J-beta primers. TCRdb re-called the 5' RACE reads with MiXCR, one entry per CDR3 protein. The table has under 2,000,000 distinct CDR3 sequences, 49% seen once; the top ten hold around 2.1%. Material: blood. These receptors were obtained from a woman in her thirties or forties in good health.

This clonotype was seen a few times. The chain uses TRBV25-1 and TRBJ2-5, with 8 nucleotides matching TRBD1. V trimming: 6 bases; J trimming: 8 bases; junction bases outside the gene matches: 11. The length of the CDR3 is 14 residues. Germline V gene lookup returns CDR1 MGHDK and CDR2 SYGVNS. CDR3 sequence reads: CASSTGQGWKTQYF. The CDR3 DNA sequence: TGTGCCAGCAGCACCGGACAGGGTTGGAAAACCCAGTACTTC.

This clonotype has just a few counts. J is TRBJ2-2 and V is TRBV12-3 or TRBV12-4; no reliable D call. V dropped 3 bases and J dropped 3 bases, with 5 bases sitting between them. This CDR3 comprises 13 residues. CDR3 DNA sequence: TGTGCCAGCAGTTTTCTAGACACCGGGGAGCTGTTTTTT. Protein: CASSFLDTGELFF.

This sequence joins TRBV28 and TRBJ2-7; 9 bases align to TRBD1. The CDR3 consists of 15 residues. CDR1 and CDR2 (germline): MDHEN, SYDVKM. V lost 5 bases to trimming and J lost 3 bases; unmatched junction nucleotides: 8. The CDR3: CASSTPQGAIYEQYF. In DNA, the CDR3 is TGTGCCAGCAGTACCCCACAGGGGGCGATCTACGAGCAGTACTTC.

This clonotype has more than one count but fewer than ten. The chain carries TRBV7-2 and TRBJ1-2, with 7 positions matching TRBD1. Trimming removed 5 bases from V and 1 base from J; junction bases left unmatched: 7. Germline CDR1 reads SGHTA; CDR2 reads FQGNSA. The CDR3 has 15 residues. Here the CDR3 reads CASSVTGDYNYGYTF. The DNA for the CDR3 is TGTGCCAGCAGCGTCACAGGGGATTATAACTATGGCTACACCTTC.

The chain recombines TRBV12-3 or TRBV12-4 with TRBJ2-1; a weak D match, TRBD1 (5 bases). The DNA end is more similar to TRBJ2-7, so the J call may be wrong. The CDR3 contains 14 residues. CDR3 residues: CASSPRQFSHEQYF. The CDR3, as DNA: TGTGCCAGCAGTCCCCGACAGTTCTCCCATGAGCAGTACTTC.

This clonotype was seen repeatedly, ten times or more. The chain uses TRBV28 and TRBJ2-7; 10 bases are shared with TRBD1. Germline V gives CDR1 MDHEN, CDR2 SYDVKM. CDR3 length: 15 amino acids. The J segment lost 4 bases and the V segment lost 8 bases, leaving 11 bases of the junction unmatched. CDR3 nucleotide sequence: TGTGCCAGCTCACCACCGGGACAGGGGATATACGAGCAGTACTTC. As protein: CASSPPGQGIYEQYF.

On this clonotype itself: Germline and junction disagree at one end, which may indicate a read error. The rearrangement uses TRBV15 and TRBJ2-7, with TRBD1 as a possible D gene (7 bases). Germline values: CDR1 LNHNV, CDR2 YYDKDF (reference sequence). The CDR3 is made up of 14 amino acids. CDR3 bases: TGTGCCGCCAGCAGGAGGGACAGATCCTACGAGCAGTACTTC. It is translated as CAASRRDRSYEQYF.

This clonotype appeared a single time. An end of the junction does not agree with germline; a read error may underlie this. V gene TRBV24-1 combines with J gene TRBJ1-2; D gene ambiguous. The CDR3 is made up of 15 amino acids. Germline lookup yields CDR1 KGHDR and CDR2 SFDVKD. The CDR3 here is CATSDARGDHYDYTF. CDR3 bases: TGTGCCACCAGTGATGCCCGGGGAGACCACTATGACTACACCTTC.

The V gene is TRBV4-3, the J gene TRBJ1-6; no clear D gene. CDR3 length: 14 amino acids. Germline CDR1 LGHNA, CDR2 YSLEER. The V end lost 5 bases, the J end lost 7 bases, and 12 bases lay between the germline ends. The CDR3 nucleotides read TGCGCCAGCAGCTTGATTTCTACCAATTCACCCCTCCACTTT. It translates to CASSLISTNSPLHF.

This clonotype turned up a few times. This could be a read error, since a much larger clone is one nucleotide away. This chain connects TRBV27 to TRBJ2-5, with D possibly being TRBD2 (6 bases). Between the trimmed V and J ends, which lost 4 bases and 4 bases, there was a span of 7 bases. CDR1 and CDR2 (germline): MNHEY, SMNVEV (reference sequence). The CDR3 extends over 12 amino acids. The CDR3 region is CASSWRGETQYF. As DNA, the CDR3 is TGTGCCAGCAGTTGGCGGGGAGAGACCCAGTACTTC.

This chain links TRBV5-1 with TRBJ2-1; no clear D. This CDR3 contains 12 residues. The V end was cut by 4 bases, the J end by 4 bases, with 6 bases between. Germline CDR1 and CDR2: SGHRS and YFSETQ. The DNA for the CDR3 is TGCGCCAGCAGCAACCCATACAATGAGCAGTTCTTC. Amino acids: CASSNPYNEQFF.

Turning to this clonotype: Its ends do not fully match the called genes, so a read error is possible. The chain is built from TRBV5-1 and TRBJ1-2; D is undetermined. The CDR3 length is 17 residues. Germline CDR1 reads SGHRS; CDR2 reads YFSETQ. DNA for the CDR3: TGCGCCAGCAGCTTGGGGGCTACACCGTTAGCTAACTATGACTACACCTTC. It yields the protein CASSLGATPLANYDYTF.

The count of this clonotype is one. J is TRBJ2-3 and V is TRBV20-1; 8 bases are a match to TRBD2. V dropped 5 bases and J dropped 2; count of bases not matched to a gene: 9. The CDR3 runs to 15 residues. CDR1 is DFQATT and CDR2 is SNEGSKA in the germline V gene (reference sequence). The DNA of the CDR3 is TGCAGTGCTCGGGTAGCGGGGACTTACACAGATACGCAGTATTTT. Translated: CSARVAGTYTDTQYF.

This chain uses TRBV5-1 with TRBJ1-2, with D maybe TRBD1 (5 bases). The ends were cut back, 4 bases at V and 4 bases at J, with 17 bases in the middle. CDR3 length equals 15 residues. Germline values: CDR1 SGHRS, CDR2 YFSETQ. The CDR3: CASSGGSGSIYGYTF. The DNA for the CDR3 is TGCGCCAGCAGCGGGGGATCAGGATCAATCTATGGCTACACCTTC.